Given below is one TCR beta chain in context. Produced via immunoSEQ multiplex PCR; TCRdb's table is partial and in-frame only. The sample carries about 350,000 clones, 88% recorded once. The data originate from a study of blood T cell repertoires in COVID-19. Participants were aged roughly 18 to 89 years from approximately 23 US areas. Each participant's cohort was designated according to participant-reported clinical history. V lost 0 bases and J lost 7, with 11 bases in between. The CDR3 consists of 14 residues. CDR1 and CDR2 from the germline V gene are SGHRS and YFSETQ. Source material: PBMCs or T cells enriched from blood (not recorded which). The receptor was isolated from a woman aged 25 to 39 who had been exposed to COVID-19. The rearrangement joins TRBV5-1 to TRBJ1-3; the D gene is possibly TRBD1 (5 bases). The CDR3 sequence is CASSLEAGWNTIYF. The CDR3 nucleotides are TGCGCCAGCAGCTTGGAGGCAGGGTGGAACACCATATATTTT.